This is a list of T cell receptor beta chains from one sample in a study of cytomegalovirus exposure and HLA in healthy donors. The repertoire was sequenced with immunoSEQ multiplex PCR; TCRdb's copy has only in-frame clones and lacks some. The profile shows more than 95,000 clones, approximately 74% of them singletons. Source material: PBMCs. The receptors here all came from a female donor in good health and CMV-seropositive. The CDR3 runs from the conserved cysteine through the conserved F or W. The D gene is left open where the match is weak. The size entry is marked missing in some rows and otherwise reads once, few, many or a size class.

j_call | v_call | clone_size | d_call | cdr3_nt | cdr3_aa
TRBJ1-1 | TRBV6-1 | NA | NA | TGTGCCAGCAGTACCAGGGTTGGTCGCACTGAAGCTTTCTTT | CASSTRVGRTEAFF
TRBJ1-1 | TRBV6-1 | NA | NA | TGTGCCAGCATCCCAGGGAACACTGAAGCTTTCTTT | CASIPGNTEAFF
TRBJ2-2 | TRBV18 | NA | NA | TGTGCCAGCTCACCACCTACAGGAACTAACACCGGGGAGCTGTTTTTT | CASSPPTGTNTGELFF
TRBJ2-7 | TRBV30 | NA | TRBD2 | TGTGCCTGGAGTGTACGTCTAGCGGGAGAATACGAGCAGTACTTC | CAWSVRLAGEYEQYF
TRBJ1-2 | TRBV6-5 | NA | NA | TGTGCCAGCAGTTTAAGTACGCCTGGGGCAGGGCATGGCTACACCTTC | CASSLSTPGAGHGYTF
TRBJ1-4 | TRBV4-1 | NA | NA | TGCGCCAGCAGCTGGGTGGGGGGATTTGCAACTAATGAAAAACTGTTTTTT | CASSWVGGFATNEKLFF
TRBJ1-2 | TRBV28 | NA | TRBD1 | TGTGCCAGCAGTCCACAGGGGGCGAACTATGGCTACACCTTC | CASSPQGANYGYTF
TRBJ1-5 | TRBV19 | NA | NA | TGTGCCAGTAGTCCTTACGGGGATCAGCCCCAGCATTTT | CASSPYGDQPQHF
TRBJ1-6 | TRBV4-2 | NA | NA | TGTGCCAGCAGCCAAGTCTTAGGAGTCCCCGGGTCAACCCCCGATAGCTCCTATAATTCACCCCTCCACTTT | CASSQVLGVPGSTPDSSYNSPLHF
TRBJ2-3 | TRBV29-1 | NA | TRBD2 | TGCGGCGGAGAGCGGGAGGGCCGCGGTACGCAGTATTTT | CGGEREGRGTQYF
TRBJ1-5 | TRBV4-1 | NA | NA | TGCGCCAGCAGCCAAGGATATGGGGGGAGCGGCAATCAGCCCCAGCATTTT | CASSQGYGGSGNQPQHF
TRBJ1-1 | TRBV30 | few | NA | TGTGCCTGGAGTGTTACGGGGGAGGCTGAAGCTTTCTTT | CAWSVTGEAEAFF
TRBJ2-5 | TRBV30 | NA | TRBD2 | TGTGCCTGGAAGACTAGCGGGAGCGAGACCCAGTACTTC | CAWKTSGSETQYF
TRBJ1-1 | TRBV7-2 | few | NA | TGTGCCAGCAGCCCGGGTCCTGAAACTGAAGCTTTCTTT | CASSPGPETEAFF
TRBJ1-5 | TRBV7-9 | NA | NA | TGTGCCAGCAGCAACGGGGGGCAGGGGTATAGCAATCAGCCCCAGCATTTT | CASSNGGQGYSNQPQHF
TRBJ2-4 | TRBV5-4 | few | NA | TGTGCCAGCAGCCCCGACAGTGCCTCCAAAAACATTCAGTACTTC | CASSPDSASKNIQYF
TRBJ1-4 | TRBV6-5 | NA | TRBD1 | TGTGCCAGCAGTCAGACAGGGCGAGATGAAAAACTGTTTTTT | CASSQTGRDEKLFF
TRBJ1-1 | TRBV25-1 | few | TRBD1 | TGTGCCAGCAGTCCTGCCACAGGGGTGAACACTGAAGCTTTCTTT | CASSPATGVNTEAFF
TRBJ2-7 | TRBV11-2 | once | NA | TGTGCCAGCAGCCCGGGACACCCTAGCGAGCAGTACTTC | CASSPGHPSEQYF
TRBJ2-7 | TRBV4-2 | once | TRBD2 | TGTGCCAGCAGCCAAGATCAGGGAGGGGTAACACGGGGCGAGCAGTACTTC | CASSQDQGGVTRGEQYF
TRBJ2-1 | TRBV11-3 | NA | NA | TGTGCCAGCAGCAAGGATTTAAGGAGCGATGAGCAGTTCTTC | CASSKDLRSDEQFF
TRBJ2-7 | TRBV27 | NA | NA | TGTGCCAGCAGGCCCCAGGGGAGGGGCGGTGTGAACTTC | CASRPQGRGGVNF
TRBJ2-7 | TRBV6-5 | NA | NA | TGTGCCAGCACCCGGGGTGACGAGCAGTACTTC | CASTRGDEQYF
TRBJ2-5 | TRBV5-6 | NA | TRBD2 | TGTGCCAGCAGCAAGGAGCGGGGTCAGACCCAGTACTTC | CASSKERGQTQYF
TRBJ1-5 | TRBV6-5 | many | NA | TGTGCCAGCAGCCTGACACCGTATAGCAATCAGCCCCAGCATTTT | CASSLTPYSNQPQHF
TRBJ2-7 | TRBV2 | NA | TRBD2 | TGTGCCAGCGTCCCGGGAGGAAGCCCTAGAGAGCAGTACTTC | CASVPGGSPREQYF
TRBJ2-7 | TRBV7-8 | NA | NA | TGTGCCAGCAGCCCGCCCAGACTAGTTGGGCGTTACGAGCAGTACTTC | CASSPPRLVGRYEQYF
TRBJ2-7 | TRBV5-6 | NA | TRBD1 | TGTGCCAGCAGCTCCGGACAGGGTACCTACGAGCAGTACTTC | CASSSGQGTYEQYF
TRBJ2-1 | TRBV7-2 | NA | NA | TGTGCCAGCAGCCTATCAAGCGGAAATTTATACAATGAGCAGTTCTTC | CASSLSSGNLYNEQFF
TRBJ2-1 | TRBV19 | NA | NA | TGTGCCAGTAGGCCCCAGCGTAACTACAATGAGCAGTTCTTC | CASRPQRNYNEQFF
TRBJ1-1 | TRBV5-4 | NA | NA | TGTGCCAGCAGCTGGGGGGGCAGGGGGAACACTGAAGCTTTCTTT | CASSWGGRGNTEAFF
TRBJ2-5 | TRBV2 | NA | NA | TGTGCCAGCAGTGAAGAAGCCCGGGAAGGCTGGAGGGGGACCCAGTACTTC | CASSEEAREGWRGTQYF
TRBJ1-5 | TRBV7-2 | few | NA | TGTGCCAGCTCAGGGGTCAATCAGCCCCAGCATTTT | CASSGVNQPQHF
TRBJ2-5 | TRBV5-1 | NA | NA | TGCGCCAGCAGCTATGCGGATCCTGAAGAGACCCAGTACTTC | CASSYADPEETQYF
TRBJ1-5 | TRBV30 | NA | TRBD1 | TGTGCCTGGAGACAGGGGATTGGGCAGCCCCAGCATTTT | CAWRQGIGQPQHF
TRBJ1-2 | TRBV4-3 | NA | TRBD1 | TGCGCCAGCAGCTCCCGGGACAGGGGTAACTATGGCTACACCTTC | CASSSRDRGNYGYTF
TRBJ1-1 | TRBV6-5 | NA | NA | TGTGCCAGCAGTTACTCGATAAAGGGGGACACTGAAGCTTTCTTT | CASSYSIKGDTEAFF
TRBJ2-7 | TRBV30 | NA | NA | TGTGCCTGGAGCTTGAAAGGCAGGGGATTCAACGAGCAGTACTTC | CAWSLKGRGFNEQYF
TRBJ2-3 | TRBV6-5 | NA | NA | TGTGCCAGCAGTTCCCTCCGTGGAGCAGATACGCAGTATTTT | CASSSLRGADTQYF
TRBJ2-1 | TRBV30 | NA | TRBD2 | TGTGCCTGGACGGGACTAGCGGGAGGAGGAAGGAATGAGCAGTTCTTC | CAWTGLAGGGRNEQFF